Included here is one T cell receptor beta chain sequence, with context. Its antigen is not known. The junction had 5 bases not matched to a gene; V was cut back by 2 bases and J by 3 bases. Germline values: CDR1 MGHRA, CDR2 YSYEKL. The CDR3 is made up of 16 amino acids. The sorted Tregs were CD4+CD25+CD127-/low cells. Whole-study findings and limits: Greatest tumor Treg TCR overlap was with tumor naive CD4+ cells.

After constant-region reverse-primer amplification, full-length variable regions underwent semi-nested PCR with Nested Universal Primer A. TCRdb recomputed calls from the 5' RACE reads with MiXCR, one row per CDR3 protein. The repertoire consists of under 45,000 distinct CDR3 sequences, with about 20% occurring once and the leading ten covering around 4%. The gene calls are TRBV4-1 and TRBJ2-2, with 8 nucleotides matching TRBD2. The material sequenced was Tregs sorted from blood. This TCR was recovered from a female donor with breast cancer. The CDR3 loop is CASSQLAGYDTGELFF. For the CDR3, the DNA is TGCGCCAGCAGCCAACTAGCGGGTTACGACACCGGGGAGCTGTTTTTT.